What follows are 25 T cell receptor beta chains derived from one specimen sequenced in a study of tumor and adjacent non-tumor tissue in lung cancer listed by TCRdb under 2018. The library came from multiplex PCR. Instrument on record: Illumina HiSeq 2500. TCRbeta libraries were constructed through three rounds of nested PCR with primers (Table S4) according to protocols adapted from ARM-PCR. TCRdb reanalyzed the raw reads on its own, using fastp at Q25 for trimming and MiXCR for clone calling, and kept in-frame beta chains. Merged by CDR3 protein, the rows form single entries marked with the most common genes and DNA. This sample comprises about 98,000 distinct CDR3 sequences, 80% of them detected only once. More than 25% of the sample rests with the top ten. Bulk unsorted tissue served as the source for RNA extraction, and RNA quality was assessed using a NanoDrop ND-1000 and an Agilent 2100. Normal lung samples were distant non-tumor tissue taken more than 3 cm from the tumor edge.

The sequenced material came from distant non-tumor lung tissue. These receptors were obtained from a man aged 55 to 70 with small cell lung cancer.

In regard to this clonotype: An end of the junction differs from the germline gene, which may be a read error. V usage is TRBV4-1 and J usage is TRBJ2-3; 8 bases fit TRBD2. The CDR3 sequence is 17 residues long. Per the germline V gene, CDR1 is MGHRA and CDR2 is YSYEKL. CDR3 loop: CASSLPALRTSTGTQYF. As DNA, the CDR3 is TGTGCCAGCAGCCTCCCAGCCCTCCGGACTAGCACAGGTACGCAGTATTTT.

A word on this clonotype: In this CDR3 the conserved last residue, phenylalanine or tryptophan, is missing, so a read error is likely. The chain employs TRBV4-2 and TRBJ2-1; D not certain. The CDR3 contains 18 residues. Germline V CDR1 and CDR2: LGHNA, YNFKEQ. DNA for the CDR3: TGTGCCAGCAGTCAAGATGAGCAGTGGAACTCCGCCTACAATGAGCAGTTCTCC. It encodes CASSQDEQWNSAYNEQFS.

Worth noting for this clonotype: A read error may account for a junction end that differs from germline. CDR3 amino acids: CASPRGDGPRYQETQYF. The CDR3 region has the DNA TGTGCCAGCCCCCGAGGGGACGGACCTAGGTACCAAGAGACCCAGTATTTC. V usage is TRBV2 and J usage is TRBJ2-5; D tentatively fits TRBD1 or TRBD2 (5 bases each). The CDR3 is 17 amino acids. Per the germline V gene, CDR1 is SNHLY and CDR2 is FYNNEI.

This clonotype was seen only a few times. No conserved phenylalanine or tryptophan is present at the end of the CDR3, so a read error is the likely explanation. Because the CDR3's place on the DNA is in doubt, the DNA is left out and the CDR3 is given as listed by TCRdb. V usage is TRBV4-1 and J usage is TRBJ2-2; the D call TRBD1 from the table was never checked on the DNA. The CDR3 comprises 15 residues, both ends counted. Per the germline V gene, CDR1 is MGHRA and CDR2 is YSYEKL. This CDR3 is CASNSRGAYTGELFS.

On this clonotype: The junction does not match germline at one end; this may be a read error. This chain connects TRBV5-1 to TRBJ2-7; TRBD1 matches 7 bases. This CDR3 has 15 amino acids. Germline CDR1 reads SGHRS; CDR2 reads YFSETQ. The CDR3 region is CASSEGTAELYEQYF. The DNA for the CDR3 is TGTGCCAGCTCCGAAGGGACAGCCGAACTCTACGAGCAGTACTTC.

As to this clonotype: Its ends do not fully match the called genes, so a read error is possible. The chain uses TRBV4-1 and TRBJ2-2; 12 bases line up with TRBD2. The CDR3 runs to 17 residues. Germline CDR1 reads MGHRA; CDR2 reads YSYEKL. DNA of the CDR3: TGTGCCAGCAGCTCCCGGACTAGCGGGACGAACACATGGGAGCCGTTTTTT. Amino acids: CASSSRTSGTNTWEPFF.

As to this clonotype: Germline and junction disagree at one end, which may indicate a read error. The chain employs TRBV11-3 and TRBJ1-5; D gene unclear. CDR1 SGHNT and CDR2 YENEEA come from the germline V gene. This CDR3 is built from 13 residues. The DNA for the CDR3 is TGTGCCAGCACCCCGGAGAGGGATCAGCCCCACCATTTT. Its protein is CASTPERDQPHHF.

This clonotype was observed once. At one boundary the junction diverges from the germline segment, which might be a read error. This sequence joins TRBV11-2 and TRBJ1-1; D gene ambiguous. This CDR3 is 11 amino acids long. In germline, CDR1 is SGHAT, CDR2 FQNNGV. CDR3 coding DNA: TGTGCCAACAGCTTAGGTCTCCCGGCTTTCTTT. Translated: CANSLGLPAFF.

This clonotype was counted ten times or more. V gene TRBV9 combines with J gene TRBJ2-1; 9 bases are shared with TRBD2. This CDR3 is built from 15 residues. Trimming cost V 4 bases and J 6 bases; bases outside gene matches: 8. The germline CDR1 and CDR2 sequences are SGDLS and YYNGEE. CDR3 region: CASSPIAGAFNEQFF. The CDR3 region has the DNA TGTGCCAGCAGCCCTATAGCGGGAGCTTTCAATGAGCAGTTCTTC.

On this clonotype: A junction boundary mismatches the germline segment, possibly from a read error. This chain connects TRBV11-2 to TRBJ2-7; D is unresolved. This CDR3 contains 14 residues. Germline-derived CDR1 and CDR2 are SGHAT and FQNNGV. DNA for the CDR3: TGTGCCGGCAGTTTAGAAGTCGGATGCTACGAGCAGTACTTC. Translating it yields CAGSLEVGCYEQYF.

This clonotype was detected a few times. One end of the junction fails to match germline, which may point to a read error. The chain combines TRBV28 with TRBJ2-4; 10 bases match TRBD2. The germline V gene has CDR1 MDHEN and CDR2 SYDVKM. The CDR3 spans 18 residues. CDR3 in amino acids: CASSSPILAGASKSIQYF. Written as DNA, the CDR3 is TGTGCCAGCAGTTCCCCGATTCTAGCGGGAGCGAGCAAAAGCATTCAGTACTTC.

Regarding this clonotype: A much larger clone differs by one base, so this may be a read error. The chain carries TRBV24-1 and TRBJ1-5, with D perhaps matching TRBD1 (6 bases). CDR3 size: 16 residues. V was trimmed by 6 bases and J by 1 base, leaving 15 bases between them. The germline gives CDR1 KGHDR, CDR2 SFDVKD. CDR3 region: CATSKPGTPSNQPQHF. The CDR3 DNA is TGTGCCACCAGTAAGCCCGGGACACCGAGCAATCAGCCCCAGCATTTT.

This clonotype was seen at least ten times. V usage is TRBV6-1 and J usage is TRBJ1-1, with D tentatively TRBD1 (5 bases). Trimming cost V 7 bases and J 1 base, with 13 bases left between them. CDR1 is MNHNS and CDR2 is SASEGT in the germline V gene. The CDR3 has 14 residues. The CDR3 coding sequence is TGTGCCAGCACACGAGGCGGACAGAACACTGAAGCTTTCTTT. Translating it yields CASTRGGQNTEAFF.

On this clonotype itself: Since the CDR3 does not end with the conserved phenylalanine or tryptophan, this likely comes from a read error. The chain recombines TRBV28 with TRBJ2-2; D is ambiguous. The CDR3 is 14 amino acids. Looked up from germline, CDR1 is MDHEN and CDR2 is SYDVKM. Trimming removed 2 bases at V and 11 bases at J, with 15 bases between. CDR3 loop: CASSLQTGSQELFS. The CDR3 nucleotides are TGTGCCAGCAGTTTACAAACCGGGTCCCAAGAGCTGTTTTCT.

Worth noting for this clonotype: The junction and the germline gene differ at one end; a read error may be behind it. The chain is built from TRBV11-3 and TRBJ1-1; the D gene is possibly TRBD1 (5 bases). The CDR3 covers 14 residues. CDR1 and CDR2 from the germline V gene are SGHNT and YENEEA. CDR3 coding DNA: TGTGCAAGCAGCCGTACCAGGGAGAGCACTAAAGCTTTCTTT. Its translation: CASSRTRESTKAFF. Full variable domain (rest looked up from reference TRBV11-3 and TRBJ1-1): EAGVVQSPRYKIIEKKQPVAFWCNPISGHNTLYWYLQNLGQGPELLIRYENEEAVDDSQLPKDRFSAERLKGVDSTLKIQPAELGDSAVYLCASSRTRESTKAFFGQGTRLTVV.

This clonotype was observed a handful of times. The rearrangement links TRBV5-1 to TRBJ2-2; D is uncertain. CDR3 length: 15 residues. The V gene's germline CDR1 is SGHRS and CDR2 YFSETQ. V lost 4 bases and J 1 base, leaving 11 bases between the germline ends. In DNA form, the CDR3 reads TGCGCCAGCAGCATGGAACTTCGGAACACCGGGGAGCTGTTTTTT. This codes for CASSMELRNTGELFF.

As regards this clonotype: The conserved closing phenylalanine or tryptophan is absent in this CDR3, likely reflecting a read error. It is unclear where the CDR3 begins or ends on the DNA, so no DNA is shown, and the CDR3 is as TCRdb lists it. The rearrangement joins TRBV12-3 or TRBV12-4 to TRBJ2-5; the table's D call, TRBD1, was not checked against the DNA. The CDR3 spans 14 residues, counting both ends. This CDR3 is CASSLMDREETQHS.

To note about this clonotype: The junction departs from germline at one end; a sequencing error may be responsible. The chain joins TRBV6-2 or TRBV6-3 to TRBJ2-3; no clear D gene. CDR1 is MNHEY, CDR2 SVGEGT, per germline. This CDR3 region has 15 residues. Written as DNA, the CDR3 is TGTTCCAGCAGATACGTGGGTTTCAGCACAGATACGCAGTATTTT. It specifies CSSRYVGFSTDTQYF.

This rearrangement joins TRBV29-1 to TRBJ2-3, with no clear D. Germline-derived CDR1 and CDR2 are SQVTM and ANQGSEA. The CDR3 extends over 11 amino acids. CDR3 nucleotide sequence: TGCAACCACTCCCTCGCAGATACGAGGTATTTT. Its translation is CNHSLADTRYF.

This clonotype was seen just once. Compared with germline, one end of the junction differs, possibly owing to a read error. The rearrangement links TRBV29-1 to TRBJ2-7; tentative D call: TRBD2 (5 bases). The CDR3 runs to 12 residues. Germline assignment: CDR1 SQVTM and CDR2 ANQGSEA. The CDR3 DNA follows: TGCAGCGTGCTTGGACTCTACTACGGGCAGTACTTC. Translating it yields CSVLGLYYGQYF.

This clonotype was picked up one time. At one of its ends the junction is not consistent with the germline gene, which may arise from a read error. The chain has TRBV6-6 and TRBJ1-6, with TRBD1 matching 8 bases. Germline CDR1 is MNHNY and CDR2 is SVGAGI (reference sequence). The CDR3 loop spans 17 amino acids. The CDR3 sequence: CASSYSPGQGANSPPHF. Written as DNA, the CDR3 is TGTGCCAGCAGTTACTCCCCTGGGCAGGGGGCCAATTCACCCCCCCACTTT.

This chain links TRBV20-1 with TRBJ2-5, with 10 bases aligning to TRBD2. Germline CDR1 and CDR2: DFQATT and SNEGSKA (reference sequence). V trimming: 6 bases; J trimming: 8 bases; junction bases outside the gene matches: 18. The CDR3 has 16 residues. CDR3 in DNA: TGCAGTGCCACCTTAGGGGCTAGCGGGAGTGGAGACACCCAGTACTTC. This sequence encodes CSATLGASGSGDTQYF.

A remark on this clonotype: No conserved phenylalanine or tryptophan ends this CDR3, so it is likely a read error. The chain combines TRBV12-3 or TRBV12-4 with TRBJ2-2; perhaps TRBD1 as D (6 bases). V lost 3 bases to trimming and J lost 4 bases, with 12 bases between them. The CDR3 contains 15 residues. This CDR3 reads CASSFSETGTGELFL. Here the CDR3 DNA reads TGTGCCAGCAGTTTCTCTGAGACAGGCACCGGGGAGCTGTTTCTT.

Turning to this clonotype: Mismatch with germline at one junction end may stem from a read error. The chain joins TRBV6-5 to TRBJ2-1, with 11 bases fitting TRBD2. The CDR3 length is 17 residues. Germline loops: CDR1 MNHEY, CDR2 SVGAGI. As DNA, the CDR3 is TGTACCAGAAGTTACTCGATCTGGGGACTAGCGGAGAATGTGCAGTTCTTC. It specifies CTRSYSIWGLAENVQFF.

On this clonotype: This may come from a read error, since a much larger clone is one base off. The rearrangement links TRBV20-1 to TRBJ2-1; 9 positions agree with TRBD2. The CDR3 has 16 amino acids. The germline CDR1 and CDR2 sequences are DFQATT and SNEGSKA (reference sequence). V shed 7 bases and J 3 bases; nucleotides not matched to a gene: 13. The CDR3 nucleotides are TGCAGTGTTAGCGATTTGACTAGCGGTTACTACAATGAGCAGTTCTTC. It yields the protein CSVSDLTSGYYNEQFF.